Listed below are T cell receptor beta chains from one sample, sequenced in a study of blood T cell repertoires in COVID-19. The assay was immunoSEQ multiplex PCR, and TCRdb's table has in-frame clones only and misses some. Of 400,000 or so clones listed, roughly nine tenths are singletons. Sequenced: PBMCs or T cells enriched from blood (not recorded which). All receptors come from a man aged 25-40 years who had recovered from COVID-19. Each CDR3 is given with its conserved first and last residue. The D gene is left open where the match is weak. Not every row has a clone size; where given, it reads once, few, many or a size class.

>TRBJ2-1|TRBV10-3|NA|NA
CAISEGLSSYNEQFF
TGTGCCATCAGTGAGGGACTTAGCTCCTACAATGAGCAGTTCTTC
>TRBJ2-1|TRBV30|NA|TRBD2
CAWMREGLLGYNEQFF
TGTGCCTGGATGCGGGAGGGCCTGCTGGGGTACAATGAGCAGTTCTTC
>TRBJ2-7|TRBV12-3/TRBV12-4|NA|NA
CASRRQQGNEQYF
TGTGCCAGCAGGCGGCAGCAGGGAAACGAGCAGTACTTC
>TRBJ2-1|TRBV11-1|NA|TRBD1
CASSQPGTGTNEQFF
TGTGCCAGCAGCCAACCCGGGACAGGGACCAATGAGCAGTTCTTC
>TRBJ1-5|TRBV9|NA|TRBD1
CASSRDSGSQPQHF
TGTGCCAGCAGCCGGGACAGTGGTTCGCAGCCCCAGCATTTT
>TRBJ2-5|TRBV10-3|NA|TRBD1
CAISESGTGYGQETQYF
TGTGCCATCAGTGAGTCGGGGACAGGGTACGGACAAGAGACCCAGTACTTC
>TRBJ2-2|TRBV25-1|NA|NA
CASSSTARFTGELFF
TGTGCCAGCAGTTCGACAGCCCGTTTCACCGGGGAGCTGTTTTTT
>TRBJ2-3|TRBV9|NA|NA
CASSVGPETDTQYF
TGTGCCAGCAGCGTAGGACCGGAGACAGATACGCAGTATTTT
>TRBJ2-5|TRBV7-2|NA|TRBD2
CASSTLAGVAETQYF
TGTGCCAGCAGCACCTTAGCGGGAGTGGCAGAGACCCAGTACTTC
>TRBJ2-5|TRBV9|NA|TRBD2
CASAPGAAGAETQYF
TGTGCCAGCGCCCCTGGGGCGGCGGGAGCAGAGACCCAGTACTTC
>TRBJ2-5|TRBV5-1|once|TRBD1
CASSLGQGEETQYF
TGCGCCAGCAGCTTGGGTCAGGGGGAAGAGACCCAGTACTTC
>TRBJ2-5|TRBV3-1/TRBV3-2|NA|TRBD2
CASSPHLREGETQYF
TGTGCCAGCAGCCCCCATTTGCGGGAGGGGGAGACCCAGTACTTC
>TRBJ2-1|TRBV2|NA|NA
CASSEVAHGNEQFF
TGTGCCAGCAGTGAAGTAGCTCATGGTAATGAGCAGTTCTTC
>TRBJ2-7|TRBV12-5|NA|NA
CASGLGASSLSGEQYF
TGTGCTAGTGGTTTGGGGGCTAGCAGTCTATCGGGGGAGCAGTACTTC
>TRBJ2-7|TRBV6-5|NA|NA
CASSYSGDSYEQYF
TGTGCCAGCAGTTACTCAGGAGACTCCTACGAGCAGTACTTC
>TRBJ1-6|TRBV28|NA|NA
CASFGDLSSYNSPLHF
TGTGCCAGCTTCGGGGATTTAAGCTCCTATAATTCACCCCTCCACTTT
>TRBJ1-4|TRBV6-2/TRBV6-3|NA|TRBD1
CASSSGTGVEKLFF
TGTGCCAGCAGTTCCGGGACAGGGGTTGAAAAACTGTTTTTT
>TRBJ1-1|TRBV4-1|NA|TRBD1
CASSQPGQGGEAFF
TGCGCCAGCAGCCAGCCGGGACAGGGGGGTGAAGCTTTCTTT
>TRBJ2-1|TRBV7-6|once|TRBD2
CASSFGGGGNEQFF
TGTGCCAGCAGCTTCGGGGGGGGCGGCAATGAGCAGTTCTTC
>TRBJ2-5|TRBV18|NA|TRBD1
CASSPGQGVETQYF
TGTGCCAGCTCACCAGGACAGGGGGTCGAGACCCAGTACTTC
>TRBJ2-7|TRBV7-9|once|TRBD1
CASVAAGGKYEQYF
TGTGCCAGCGTCGCGGCAGGGGGCAAGTACGAGCAGTACTTC
>TRBJ2-7|TRBV7-6|NA|NA
CASSQFGGSEQYF
TGTGCCAGCAGTCAATTCGGAGGCTCCGAGCAGTACTTC
>TRBJ2-5|TRBV6-1|NA|NA
CASSDPSETQYF
TGTGCCAGCAGTGATCCGTCGGAGACCCAGTACTTC
>TRBJ2-1|TRBV9|NA|NA
CASSAEGGSYEQFF
TGTGCCAGCAGCGCAGAGGGCGGGTCCTATGAGCAGTTCTTC